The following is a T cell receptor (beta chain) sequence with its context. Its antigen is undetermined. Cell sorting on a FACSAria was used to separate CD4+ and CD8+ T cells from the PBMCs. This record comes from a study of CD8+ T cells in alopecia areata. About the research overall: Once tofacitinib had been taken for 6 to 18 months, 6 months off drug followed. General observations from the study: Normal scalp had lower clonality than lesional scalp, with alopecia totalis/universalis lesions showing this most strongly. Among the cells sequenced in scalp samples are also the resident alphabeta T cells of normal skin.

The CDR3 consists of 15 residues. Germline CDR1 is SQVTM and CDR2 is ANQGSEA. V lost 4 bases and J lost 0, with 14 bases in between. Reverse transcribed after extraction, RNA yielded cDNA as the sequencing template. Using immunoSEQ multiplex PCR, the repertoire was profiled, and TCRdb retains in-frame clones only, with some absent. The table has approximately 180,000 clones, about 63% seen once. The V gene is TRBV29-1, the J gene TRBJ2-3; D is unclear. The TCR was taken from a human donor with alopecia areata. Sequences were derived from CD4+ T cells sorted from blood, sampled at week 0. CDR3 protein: CSVVGSPKSTDTQYF. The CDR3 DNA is TGCAGCGTTGTTGGTAGCCCGAAGAGCACAGATACGCAGTATTTT.